This T cell receptor beta chain was retrieved from a study of tumour-infiltrating T cells in Burkitt lymphoma. Turning to the study itself: Overall and progression-free survival were predicted by productive clonality.

Libraries were prepared by immunoSEQ multiplex PCR; TCRdb keeps only in-frame clonotypes and omits some of them. The profile shows around 4,500 clones, 20% to 25% of them singletons. The germline V gene has CDR1 SQVTM and CDR2 ANQGSEA. The V end lost 5 bases, the J end lost 2 bases, and 16 bases lay between the germline ends. The CDR3 runs 15 residues. This sequence originates from a human donor with diffuse large B-cell lymphoma. The sample consisted of tumor tissue. The chain employs TRBV29-1 and TRBJ1-5; D is perhaps TRBD1 (5 bases). CDR3 sequence reads: CSVTDQGVGNQPQHF. The CDR3 DNA follows: TGCAGCGTTACCGATCAGGGAGTTGGCAATCAGCCCCAGCATTTT. The whole variable domain, remainder taken from reference TRBV29-1 and TRBJ1-5, is SAVISQKPSRDICQRGTSLTIQCQVDSQVTMMFWYRQQPGQSLTLIATANQGSEATYESGFVIDKFPISRPNLTFSTLTVSNMSPEDSSIYLCSVTDQGVGNQPQHFGDGTRLSIL.